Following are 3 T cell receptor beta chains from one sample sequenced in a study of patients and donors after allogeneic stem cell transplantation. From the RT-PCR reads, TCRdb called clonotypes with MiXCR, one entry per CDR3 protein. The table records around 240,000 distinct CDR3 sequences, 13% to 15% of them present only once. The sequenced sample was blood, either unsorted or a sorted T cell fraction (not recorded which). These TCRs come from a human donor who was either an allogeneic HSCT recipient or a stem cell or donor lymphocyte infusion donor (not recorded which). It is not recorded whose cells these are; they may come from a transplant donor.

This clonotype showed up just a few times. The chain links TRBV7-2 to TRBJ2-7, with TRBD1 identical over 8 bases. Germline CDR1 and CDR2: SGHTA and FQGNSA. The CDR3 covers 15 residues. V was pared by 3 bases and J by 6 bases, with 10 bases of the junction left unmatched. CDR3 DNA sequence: TGTGCCAGCAGCTTTGAAGCAGGGGGCGCGTCCGAGCAGTACTTC. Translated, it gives CASSFEAGGASEQYF.

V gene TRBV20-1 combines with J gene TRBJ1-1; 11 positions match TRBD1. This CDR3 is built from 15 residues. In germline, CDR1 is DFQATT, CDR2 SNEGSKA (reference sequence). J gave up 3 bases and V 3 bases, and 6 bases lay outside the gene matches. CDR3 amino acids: CSASRGTGGYTEAFF. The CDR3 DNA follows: TGCAGTGCTAGTAGGGGGACAGGGGGGTACACTGAAGCTTTCTTT.

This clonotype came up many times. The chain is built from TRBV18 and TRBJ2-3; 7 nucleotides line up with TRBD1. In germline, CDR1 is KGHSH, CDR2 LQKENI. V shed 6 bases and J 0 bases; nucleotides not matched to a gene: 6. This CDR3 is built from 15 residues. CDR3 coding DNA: TGTGCCAGCTCGGGACAGAGCTCTAGCACAGATACGCAGTATTTT. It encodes CASSGQSSSTDTQYF.